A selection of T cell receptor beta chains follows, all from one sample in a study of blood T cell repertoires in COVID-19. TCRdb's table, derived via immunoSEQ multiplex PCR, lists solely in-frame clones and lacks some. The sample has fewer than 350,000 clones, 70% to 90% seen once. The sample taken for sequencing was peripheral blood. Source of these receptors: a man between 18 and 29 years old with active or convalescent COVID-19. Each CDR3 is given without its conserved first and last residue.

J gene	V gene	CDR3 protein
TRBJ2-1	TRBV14	ASSQELQGAYNEQF
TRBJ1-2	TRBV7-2	ASSYELTGSGYT
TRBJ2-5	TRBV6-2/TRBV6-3	ASSYSSAGSETQY
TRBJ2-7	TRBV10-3	AISETGTGGYEQY
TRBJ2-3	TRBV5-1	ASSFRGGANQRSTDTQY
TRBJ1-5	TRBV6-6	ASSDSNNQPQH
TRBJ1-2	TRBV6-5	ASRQRDTNYGYT
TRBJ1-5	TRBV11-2	ASRGVGQPQH
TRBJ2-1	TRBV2	ASSGEGTSGAYNEQF
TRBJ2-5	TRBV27	ASSFISGRETQY
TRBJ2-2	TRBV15	ATSRDASGDRTGELF
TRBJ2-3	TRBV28	ASSRTSGGASSDTQY
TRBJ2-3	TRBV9	ASSLSGGDYGTQY
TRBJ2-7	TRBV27	ASSSLRYQRGGWEQY
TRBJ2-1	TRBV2	ASSQGLPF
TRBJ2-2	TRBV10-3	AISESRTSGTGELF
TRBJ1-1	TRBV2	ASTRQSAEAF
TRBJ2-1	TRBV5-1	ASSLVRSGYSYNEQF
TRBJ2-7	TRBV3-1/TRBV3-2	ASSQDRRGPYEQY
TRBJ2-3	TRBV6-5	ASSFQAGGRSDTQY
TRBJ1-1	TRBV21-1	ASSCPTGGAGVRTEAF
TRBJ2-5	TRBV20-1	SARVYETQY
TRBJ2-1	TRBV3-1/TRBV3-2	ASSHPGLGYNEQF
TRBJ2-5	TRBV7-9	ASSQTGGKETQY
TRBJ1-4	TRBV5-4	ASSVGEGLSNEKLF
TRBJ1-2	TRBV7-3	ASRRIGTGADYGYT
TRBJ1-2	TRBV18	ASSPRVDRGFFGYT
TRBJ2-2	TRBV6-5	ASSPRGVGTGELF
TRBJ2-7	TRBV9	ASSVATGAYEQY
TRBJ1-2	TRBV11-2	ASSSVGTGSGYT
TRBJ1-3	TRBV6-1	ASSESEGAGNTIY
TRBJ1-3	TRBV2	ASSPARWGASGNTIY
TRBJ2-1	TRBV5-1	ASSQGGNEQF
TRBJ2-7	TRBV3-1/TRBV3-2	ASSQDRLSGGSYEQY
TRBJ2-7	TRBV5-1	ASSSAGGRGQY
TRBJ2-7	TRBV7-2	ASSGGDVEDEQY
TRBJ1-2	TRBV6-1	ASRSGQRYGYT
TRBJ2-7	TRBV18	ASSPPTSYEQY
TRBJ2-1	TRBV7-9	ASSQGVIAAYNEQF
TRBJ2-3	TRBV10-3	AISESFASGGRTDTQY
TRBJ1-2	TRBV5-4	ASSLSNPRQAYGYT
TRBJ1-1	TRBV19	ASSIEVGSLEAF
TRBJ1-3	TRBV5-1	ASSSGQPSGNTIY
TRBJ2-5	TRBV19	ATSGTGKETQY
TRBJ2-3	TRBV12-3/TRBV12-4	ASRDRGLNTQY
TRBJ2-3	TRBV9	ASSVLAGGTDTQY
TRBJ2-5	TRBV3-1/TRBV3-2	ASSQASGGAETQY
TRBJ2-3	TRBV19	ASSFTLAGGLINTQY